This entry describes one T cell receptor (beta chain). Profiled with immunoSEQ multiplex PCR; TCRdb holds only in-frame clones, not every one. The sample holds about 120,000 clones, around 81% seen once. These data originate in a study of blood T cell repertoires in COVID-19. Study summary: The cDNA or gDNA used as material had been derived from T cells, B-cell-depleted T cells, or PBMCs.

The CDR3 is made up of 16 amino acids. V was pared by 4 bases and J by 1 base, with 6 bases of the junction left unmatched. The germline gives CDR1 SGHTS, CDR2 YDEGEE. The receptor was isolated from a human donor in a cohort sampled during active COVID-19. Sequenced material: peripheral blood. J is TRBJ2-3 and V is TRBV5-8; TRBD1 agrees at 10 bases. The CDR3 is CASSRTGTGGTDTQYF. In DNA form, the CDR3 reads TGTGCCAGCAGCCGGACCGGGACAGGGGGCACAGATACGCAGTATTTT.